These T cell receptor beta chains were read from a single sample in a study of early T cells in non-severe SARS-CoV-2 infection. TCRdb re-analysed the 5' RACE reads in MiXCR, keeping a single row per CDR3 protein. The table lists tens of thousands of distinct CDR3 sequences, about 12% of them singletons. Specimen: whole blood. The origin of the receptors is an adult who was a healthcare worker with PCR-confirmed SARS-CoV-2 infection or an uninfected control (not recorded which). CDR3s include the opening cysteine and the closing phenylalanine or tryptophan. The D gene is left open where the match is weak. Expanded clones get a size class; other rows say once, few or many, or leave the size out.

>few|TRBJ1-2|TRBD1|TRBV6-5
TGTGCCAGCATCGGCGGGACAGGGGGCCATGGCTACACCTTC
CASIGGTGGHGYTF
>many|TRBJ2-4|NA|TRBV6-1
TGTGCCAGCAGTGCCTACAGCAAAAACATTCAGTACTTC
CASSAYSKNIQYF
>NA|TRBJ1-4|NA|TRBV27
TGTGCCAGCAGTTCCGTGAATGAAAAACTGTTTTTT
CASSSVNEKLFF
>few|TRBJ2-1|TRBD2|TRBV7-2
TGTGCCAGCAGCACCAGCGGGGGAGGGCACTACAATGAGCAGTTCTTC
CASSTSGGGHYNEQFF
>medium-sized|TRBJ1-1|NA|TRBV5-1
TGCGCCAGCACTCCGCTTGGACGGTTGGAAGCTTTCTTT
CASTPLGRLEAFF
>few|TRBJ1-2|NA|TRBV20-1
TGCAGTGCTAGATCAGGTTCGAGTGGCTACACCTTC
CSARSGSSGYTF
>many|TRBJ2-7|NA|TRBV4-2
TGTGCCAGCAGCCAAGTCCCAATCATCGAGCAGTACTTC
CASSQVPIIEQYF
>few|TRBJ2-3|NA|TRBV2
TGTGCCAGCAGTGATTCCAGCCCCACAGATACGCAGTATTTT
CASSDSSPTDTQYF
>NA|TRBJ1-2|NA|TRBV7-9
TGTGCCAGCAGTCTTCTAGGGGTAGCAGACTATGGCTACACCTTC
CASSLLGVADYGYTF
>few|TRBJ2-2|TRBD1|TRBV29-1
TGCAGCGCCGGAGGGGACAGGGCCACCGGGGAGCTGTTTTTT
CSAGGDRATGELFF
>many|TRBJ2-5|NA|TRBV5-4
TGTGCCAGCGCCCCCTCGGGCACGGGGAAGGAGACCCAGTACTTC
CASAPSGTGKETQYF
>NA|TRBJ2-7|NA|TRBV11-2
TGTGCCAGCAGCCCCCCAGGGGGGGCCCCCGAGCAGTACTTC
CASSPPGGAPEQYF
>few|TRBJ2-7|NA|TRBV27
TGTGCCAGCAGTATACGTCGAGGGTATGAGCAGTACTTC
CASSIRRGYEQYF
>many|TRBJ1-2|NA|TRBV20-1
TGCAGTGCTAGTGAGCTGGGCAGGGAAAACTATGGCTACACCTTC
CSASELGRENYGYTF
>NA|TRBJ2-2|NA|TRBV7-9
TGTGCCAGCAAAGACAGCGTGAACACCGGGGAGCTGTTTTTT
CASKDSVNTGELFF
>many|TRBJ2-1|NA|TRBV12-5
TGTGCTAGTGGTTTGGTATTTGGGGAAGGGAGCTCCTACAATGAGCAGTTCTTC
CASGLVFGEGSSYNEQFF
>NA|TRBJ2-5|TRBD2|TRBV12-3/TRBV12-4
TGTGCCAGCAGTTCGGGACTAGCGGGGGCAGAGACCCAGTACTTC
CASSSGLAGAETQYF
>many|TRBJ2-7|NA|TRBV5-1
TGCGCCAGCAGCTTGGTGGGGGGTAGCTACGAGCAGTACTTC
CASSLVGGSYEQYF
>many|TRBJ1-5|NA|TRBV2
TGTGCCAGCCTGGGGGATAGCAATCAGCCCCAGCATTTT
CASLGDSNQPQHF
>few|TRBJ2-1|NA|TRBV5-4
TGTGCCAGCAGCTCCCCGGGGTACAATGAGCAGTTCTTC
CASSSPGYNEQFF
>many|TRBJ2-7|TRBD2|TRBV7-6
TGTGCCAGCAGCTTGGCTCCCGGGACTAGCGGGGGAGCCTCCTACGAGCAGTACTTC
CASSLAPGTSGGASYEQYF
>few|TRBJ2-2|TRBD1|TRBV6-1
TGTGCCGGAGCGACAGGGGACACCGGGGAGCTGTTTTTT
CAGATGDTGELFF
>many|TRBJ2-2|NA|TRBV29-1
TGCAGCGTTGAGGTCTTATTGGGAGTCGGTGGCACCGGGGAGCTGTTTTTT
CSVEVLLGVGGTGELFF
>NA|TRBJ1-2|NA|TRBV11-2
TGTGCCAGCAGCTTAGCCGGGGGTACTAACTATGGCTACACCTTC
CASSLAGGTNYGYTF
>NA|TRBJ1-6|NA|TRBV2
TGTGCCAGCAGTGAAGCGGGTTCACCCCTCCACTTT
CASSEAGSPLHF
>few|TRBJ2-1|NA|TRBV6-1
TGTGCCAGCAGTGAAGCTGGGGGGCGGGATGAGCAGTTCTTC
CASSEAGGRDEQFF
>NA|TRBJ2-4|NA|TRBV6-1
TGTGCCAGCTCCCCTTCGACGGGGACCAGCATTCAGTACTTC
CASSPSTGTSIQYF
>NA|TRBJ2-7|TRBD1|TRBV20-1
TGCAGTGCCTTGGACAGGAGAGGCTCCTACGAGCAGTACTTC
CSALDRRGSYEQYF
>few|TRBJ1-2|NA|TRBV20-1
TGCAGTGCTAGAGGACAGAACTATGGCTACACCTTC
CSARGQNYGYTF
>NA|TRBJ2-1|NA|TRBV4-3
TGCGCCAGCAGCCTCCGGGCCGGTGAGCAGTTCTTC
CASSLRAGEQFF
>NA|TRBJ2-2|NA|TRBV5-1
TGCGCCAGCAGCGTTACTCATAGGGGCACCGGGGAGCTGTTTTTT
CASSVTHRGTGELFF
>few|TRBJ1-1|NA|TRBV4-3
TGCGCCAGCAGCCAAGAAGGGGAGACTTCAGCTTTCTTT
CASSQEGETSAFF
>few|TRBJ2-1|TRBD2|TRBV7-6
TGTGCCAGCAGCTTAGAGGCGGGGGGATTGTACAATGAGCAGTTCTTC
CASSLEAGGLYNEQFF
>many|TRBJ1-5|NA|TRBV7-8
TGTGCCAGCAGTCTACCCTCTTGGAGGGGGGATCAGCCCCAGCATTTT
CASSLPSWRGDQPQHF
>few|TRBJ2-5|NA|TRBV7-9
TGTGCCAGCAGCCCCGGCATAACGGAGGGGACCCAGTACTTC
CASSPGITEGTQYF
>many|TRBJ1-1|NA|TRBV14
TGTGCCAGCAGCCATCAGGAGAACACTGAAGCTTTCTTT
CASSHQENTEAFF
>many|TRBJ2-5|NA|TRBV10-2
TGCGCCAGCAGCGTCGCCGGGGAGGCGCTGGGGCAAGAGACCCAGTACTTC
CASSVAGEALGQETQYF
>many|TRBJ1-1|TRBD1|TRBV29-1
TGCAGCGTTCACAGGGGGACTGAAGCTTTCTTT
CSVHRGTEAFF
>many|TRBJ1-1|NA|TRBV3-1
TGTGCCAGCAGCCAAGGTGCTTCCCGGAACACTGAAGCTTTCTTT
CASSQGASRNTEAFF
>many|TRBJ2-7|NA|TRBV7-2
TGTGCCAGCAGCTTAGCTGACAGAGCCATCTACGAGCAGTACTTC
CASSLADRAIYEQYF
>few|TRBJ2-3|NA|TRBV20-1
TGCAGTGCTACGCCGTCGAGGGGGGCAAAAGAGTATTTT
CSATPSRGAKEYF
>NA|TRBJ2-4|NA|TRBV6-2/TRBV6-3
TGTGCCAGCAGTGCCCGGACAGAAAATAAAAACATTCAGTACTTC
CASSARTENKNIQYF
>few|TRBJ1-6|NA|TRBV20-1
TGCAGTGCTAGAAAAAGGGGGTTAGGTATCTCACCCCTCCACTTT
CSARKRGLGISPLHF
>few|TRBJ2-2|TRBD2|TRBV7-2
TGTGCCAGCAGCCCTACTAGCGGGGTGGGGGCCCGCACCGGGGAGCTGTTTTTT
CASSPTSGVGARTGELFF
>many|TRBJ2-3|NA|TRBV7-9
TGTGCCAGCAGCTCCACCGGGACCCCCACAGATACGCAGTATTTT
CASSSTGTPTDTQYF
>many|TRBJ1-2|NA|TRBV19
TGTGCCAGTAGTTTAAATCGGCATGGCTACACCTTC
CASSLNRHGYTF
>few|TRBJ1-3|TRBD1|TRBV9
TGTGCCAGCAGCGTAGCCCTCCGGGACAGCACCATATATTTT
CASSVALRDSTIYF
>NA|TRBJ1-2|NA|TRBV24-1
TGTGCCACCAGTGATGGGACGGCATGGACCTTC
CATSDGTAWTF
>many|TRBJ2-7|NA|TRBV3-1
TGTGCCAGCAGCGGCTTTACGGCAAGCTCCTACGAGCAGTACTTC
CASSGFTASSYEQYF
>NA|TRBJ2-1|NA|TRBV20-1
TGCAGTGCTAGGGACGTGGGAGATGAGCAGTTCTTC
CSARDVGDEQFF